This T cell receptor (beta chain) was recovered during a study of blood T cells in healthy people across ages. Regarding the study as a whole: Long-lived donors had more naive CD4+ cells and higher diversity than aged donors.

Trimming removed 4 bases from V and 4 bases from J, with 14 bases in between. This CDR3 has 14 residues. Germline lookup yields CDR1 SGHDT and CDR2 YYEEEE. The use of a sample-barcoded 5' primer and a J-beta primer mix characterized a second PCR of roughly 6 to 11 cycles. Each CDR3 protein is one row after TCRdb ran MiXCR on the 5' RACE reads. The data contain just over 1 million distinct CDR3 sequences, 40% to 45% of them seen just once; the ten biggest clones take up approximately 20%. With respect to this clonotype: Its antigen is unidentified.

The sample comprised blood. The TCR was taken from an older woman in good health. The gene calls are TRBV5-6 and TRBJ2-5; weak D call: TRBD2 (5 bases). In DNA, the CDR3 is TGTGCCAGCAGCCCGCCACAGCGGTTAGAGACCCAGTACTTC. Its protein product is CASSPPQRLETQYF.